One and the same sample provided the 12 T cell receptor beta chains below, sequenced in a study of cytomegalovirus exposure and HLA in healthy donors. Amplification used 60 Vbeta primers and 13 Jbeta primers. Clones were read by immunoSEQ multiplex PCR, and TCRdb kept only the in-frame ones, dropping some. The sample lists 150,000 or so clones, approximately 70% seen once, with 1.5% to 2% in the top ten. The sample consisted of PBMCs. The receptors stem from a woman between 18 and 30 years old in good health and CMV-seronegative.

This chain uses TRBV6-1 with TRBJ2-1; 9 bases agree with TRBD1. Germline values: CDR1 MNHNS, CDR2 SASEGT. The CDR3 contains 14 residues. J was trimmed by 3 bases and V by 5 bases; bases with no gene match: 2. The CDR3 protein is CASSSGQGYNEQFF. CDR3 sequence (DNA): TGTGCCAGCAGTTCGGGACAGGGCTACAATGAGCAGTTCTTC.

This clone was counted once. This same CDR3 is encoded by further DNA sequences in the sample. This rearrangement joins TRBV27 to TRBJ2-7; 8 positions agree with TRBD2. From germline, CDR1 is MNHEY and CDR2 SMNVEV (reference sequence). The CDR3 runs 16 residues. V lost 6 bases, J lost 6 bases, and 16 bases stayed unmatched. The CDR3 bases are TGTGCCAGCAGACCCAAACTAGCGGTGTTGGGGAGCGAGCAGTACTTC. Protein: CASRPKLAVLGSEQYF.

The chain joins TRBV11-2 to TRBJ2-3; 12 positions agree with TRBD2. The CDR3 extends over 16 amino acids. The junction had 4 bases not matched to a gene; V was cut back by 6 bases and J by 0 bases. The germline CDR1 and CDR2 sequences are SGHAT and FQNNGV. CDR3 sequence (DNA): TGTGCCAGCAGTTTTGGACTAGCGGGAAGCACAGATACGCAGTATTTT. Amino acid sequence: CASSFGLAGSTDTQYF.

This clone was picked up a small number of times. V usage is TRBV5-4 and J usage is TRBJ1-2; TRBD1 matches 8 bases. V lost 6 bases and J lost 7; bases outside the gene matches: 8. This CDR3 comprises 13 residues. Germline V gives CDR1 SGHNT, CDR2 YYREEE (reference sequence). In nucleotides, the CDR3 is TGTGCCAGCACTCCGGACAGGGTGGGTGGCTACACCTTC. Its translation: CASTPDRVGGYTF.

This chain connects TRBV13 to TRBJ2-3; the match to TRBD2 covers 14 bases. J gave up 3 bases and V 0 bases, and 5 bases lay outside the gene matches. This CDR3 spans 18 amino acids. Germline V gene lookup returns CDR1 PRHDT and CDR2 FYEKMQ (reference sequence). The CDR3 loop reads CASSLGRLAGGPTDTQYF. The CDR3 DNA sequence: TGTGCCAGCAGCTTAGGGCGACTAGCGGGGGGGCCGACAGATACGCAGTATTTT.

This chain connects TRBV5-1 to TRBJ1-6; no firm D call. Trimming cost V 0 bases and J 7 bases, with 11 bases left between them. The V gene's germline CDR1 is SGHRS and CDR2 YFSETQ. The CDR3 is 15 amino acids. For the CDR3, the DNA is TGCGCCAGCAGCTTGGAGTCAGGAGGGAATTCACCCCTCCACTTT. Its protein product is CASSLESGGNSPLHF.

J is TRBJ2-1 and V is TRBV19; 9 bases line up with TRBD1. CDR3 length: 15 residues. Unmatched junction bases numbered 10, after V lost 4 bases and J lost 9 bases. Per the germline V gene, CDR1 is LNHDA and CDR2 is SQIVND (reference sequence). The CDR3 DNA reads as TGTGCCAGTAGTAGAGGACAGGGGAATCTAGGTGAGCAGTTCTTC. Translated: CASSRGQGNLGEQFF.

V usage is TRBV6-5 and J usage is TRBJ1-1; 7 bases map to TRBD1. CDR1 and CDR2 from the germline V gene are MNHEY and SVGAGI. J was trimmed by 1 base and V by 6 bases; bases with no gene match: 8. The length of the CDR3 is 15 residues. This chain's CDR3 is CASSSFHRGNTEAFF. CDR3 DNA: TGTGCCAGCAGCTCATTCCACAGGGGGAACACTGAAGCTTTCTTT.

This clone was seen only a few times. The chain combines TRBV7-6 with TRBJ1-5; unclear D gene. The germline V gene has CDR1 SGHVS and CDR2 FNYEAQ. The CDR3 has 14 amino acids. Trimming removed 5 bases at V and 0 bases at J, with 8 bases between. CDR3 bases: TGTGCCAGCAGCCTTTCCGTTAGCAATCAGCCCCAGCATTTT. Its translation is CASSLSVSNQPQHF.

For this clone: This same CDR3 is encoded by further DNA sequences in the sample. The CDR3 region is CASRYEGVRNQPQHF. DNA for the CDR3: TGTGCCAGCAGGTATGAGGGTGTACGCAATCAGCCCCAGCATTTT. The chain has TRBV2 and TRBJ1-5; D gene ambiguous. CDR1 is SNHLY and CDR2 is FYNNEI in the germline V gene. The V end lost 6 bases, the J end lost 2 bases, and 14 bases lay between the germline ends. This CDR3 is 15 amino acids long.

V and J are TRBV7-2 and TRBJ2-2; 11 nucleotides match TRBD2. Germline loops: CDR1 SGHTA, CDR2 FQGNSA. This CDR3 is 17 amino acids long. Unmatched junction bases numbered 6, after V lost 3 bases and J lost 3 bases. CDR3 sequence reads: CASSFSPSGGYTGELFF. CDR3 sequence (DNA): TGTGCCAGCAGCTTCTCGCCTAGCGGGGGGTACACCGGGGAGCTGTTTTTT.

The chain carries TRBV6-5 and TRBJ2-7, with D possibly TRBD2 on 5 matching bases. The CDR3 runs 14 residues. Trimming took off 5 bases at V and 2 bases at J, with 13 bases between the two ends. The germline V gene encodes CDR1 MNHEY and CDR2 SVGAGI. The CDR3: CASSQTMGTYEQYV. For the CDR3, the DNA is TGTGCCAGCAGTCAGACTATGGGAACCTACGAGCAGTACGTC.